The entry below gives a single T cell receptor beta chain sequence along with its context. Its target is unknown. The data originate from a study of T cells after yellow fever vaccination. Broader study findings: The study noted that FACS-sorted repertoires could contain abundant clonotypes contaminating from the bulk population. Re-detected after boosting: most primary clones, 96% of CD4 and over 80% of CD8. The CD4 compartment and the CD8 compartment contained a small share of clonotypes in common.

Trimming pared 0 bases from V and 1 base from J, leaving 6 bases between. The germline V gene has CDR1 LGHDT and CDR2 YNNKEL (reference sequence). This CDR3 spans 14 amino acids. Researchers made TCR cDNA using 5'RACE template switching, and this step added a universal primer site and UMIs. TCRdb reanalysed the 5' RACE reads using MiXCR and keeps one entry per CDR3 protein. Found here are around 590,000 distinct CDR3 sequences, roughly an eighth of them singletons; the top ten hold under 15%. The rearrangement links TRBV3-1 to TRBJ1-1; D gene ambiguous. The specimen comprised PBMCs, sampled on the day of the yellow fever booster vaccination. This clonotype originated in a man aged 25 to 40 who received the YFV17D yellow fever vaccine. In nucleotides, the CDR3 is TGTGCCAGCAGCCAAGAACGGGAGAACACTGAAGCTTTCTTT. Translating gives CASSQERENTEAFF.